Below, 13 T cell receptor beta chains from the same sample are listed, as sequenced in a study of spatial heterogeneity in lung cancer. Indicated time point: sample taken at primary tumor resection. TCRdb used MiXCR to reprocess the 5' RACE reads, holding one entry per CDR3 protein. This table holds 2,500 to 3,000 distinct CDR3 sequences, approximately 3% found once. Sequencing used normal lung tissue next to the tumor, obtained at surgery. These receptors came from a male donor with early-stage non-small cell lung cancer.

This clonotype was observed at least ten times. This chain joins TRBV10-2 and TRBJ1-5; the D gene is possibly TRBD1 (6 bases). In germline, CDR1 is WSHSY, CDR2 SAAADI. The CDR3 covers 14 residues. V was clipped by 6 bases and J by 1 base, with 10 bases between them. CDR3 in amino acids: CASRDSPSNQPQHF. CDR3 sequence (DNA): TGCGCCAGCAGGGACAGCCCCAGCAATCAGCCCCAGCATTTT.

By frequency in the sample, this clonotype is medium-sized (0.01 to 0.1%). CDR3 in DNA: TGTGCCAGCAGTCCAGGACAGGGATCTGGCTACACCTTC. Residues: CASSPGQGSGYTF. The rearrangement joins TRBV27 to TRBJ1-2; TRBD1 aligns across 8 bases. Germline trimming cut 5 bases from V and 7 bases from J; bases unmatched to any gene: 6. Germline V gene sequence: CDR1 MNHEY, CDR2 SMNVEV (reference sequence). The CDR3 consists of 13 residues.

In this sample, this clonotype is hyperexpanded. This chain connects TRBV12-3 or TRBV12-4 to TRBJ1-2; D call uncertain. Between the trimmed V and J ends, which lost 6 bases and 4 bases, there was a span of 18 bases. The CDR3 runs 15 residues. Here the CDR3 reads CASSPLVDPLYGYTF. The CDR3 DNA sequence: TGTGCCAGCAGCCCCTTGGTTGACCCACTCTATGGCTACACCTTC.

This clonotype counts as medium-sized. The V and J genes are TRBV7-8 and TRBJ2-4; TRBD2 matches at 12 bases. The CDR3 covers 21 residues. CDR1 and CDR2 from the germline V gene are SGHVS and FQNEAQ. With 0 bases clipped from V and 0 bases from J, the junction kept 12 bases outside the gene matches. The CDR3 DNA is TGTGCCAGCAGCTTAGCGATCGCTAGCGGGGGGGCCTTGCGAGCCAAAAACATTCAGTACTTC. Translation gives CASSLAIASGGALRAKNIQYF.

This clonotype is medium-sized within its sample. The genes are TRBV20-1 and TRBJ1-6; D gene uncertain. This CDR3 has 11 amino acids. Germline V CDR1 and CDR2: DFQATT, SNEGSKA (reference sequence). Trimming left V 7 bases short and J 9 bases short, with 10 bases between. CDR3 loop: CSVGSASPLHF. The CDR3 DNA reads as TGCAGTGTAGGGAGCGCTTCACCCCTCCACTTT.

Within the sample, this clonotype is medium-sized. J is TRBJ1-5 and V is TRBV21-1; the listed D gene, TRBD1, was not tested against the DNA. TRBV21-1 represents a pseudogene. The CDR3 loop spans 18 amino acids. This CDR3 is CASSKGPIRGRMSQPQHF. The CDR3 DNA follows: TGTGCCAGCAGCAAAGGCCCCATCCGGGGGCGGATGAGTCAGCCCCAGCATTTT.

In its sample, this clonotype ranks as medium-sized. The chain carries TRBV29-1 and TRBJ2-3, with TRBD2 matching over 8 bases. CDR1 is SQVTM, CDR2 ANQGSEA, per germline. The CDR3 is made up of 14 amino acids. Unmatched junction bases numbered 11, after V lost 6 bases and J lost 6 bases. This chain's CDR3 is CSVGRSGSPDTQYF. In nucleotides, the CDR3 is TGCAGCGTGGGCCGGAGCGGGAGCCCGGATACGCAGTATTTT.

Within the sample, this clonotype is medium-sized. The J gene is TRBJ2-7, the V gene TRBV30; 8 nucleotides line up with TRBD2. The CDR3 has 15 residues. The trim removed 0 bases at V and 3 bases at J, leaving 7 bases unmatched. Germline V gene lookup returns CDR1 GTSNPN and CDR2 SVGIG (reference sequence). The CDR3 loop reads CAWSVGLAPNYEQYF. The CDR3 region has the DNA TGTGCCTGGAGTGTTGGACTAGCACCAAACTACGAGCAGTACTTC.

This clonotype was counted at least ten times. The rearrangement links TRBV6-5 to TRBJ1-5, with D unclear. This CDR3 comprises 14 residues. V was pared by 4 bases and J by 0 bases, with 7 bases between. The germline V gene encodes CDR1 MNHEY and CDR2 SVGAGI. The CDR3 nucleotides read TGTGCCAGCAGTTTCGGGTTTAGCAATCAGCCCCAGCATTTT. Translation gives CASSFGFSNQPQHF.

Within the sample, this clonotype is medium-sized. The rearrangement uses TRBV7-3 and TRBJ2-7; no clear D gene. Per the germline V gene, CDR1 is SGHTA and CDR2 is FQGTGA. V lost 4 bases to trimming and J lost 4 bases, with 11 bases between them. This CDR3 comprises 13 residues. CDR3 sequence reads: CASSSGPKYEQYF. CDR3 nucleotide sequence: TGTGCCAGCAGCTCCGGGCCTAAATACGAGCAGTACTTC. The full variable domain, completed using reference TRBV7-3 and TRBJ2-7, is GAGVSQTPSNKVTEKGKYVELRCDPISGHTALYWYRQSLGQGPEFLIYFQGTGAADDSGLPNDRFFAVRPEGSVSTLKIQRTERGDSAVYLCASSSGPKYEQYFGPGTRLTVT.

This clonotype has ten or more counts. V gene TRBV6-6 combines with J gene TRBJ2-2, with D perhaps matching TRBD1 or TRBD2 (5 bases each). CDR1 is MNHNY and CDR2 is SVGAGI in the germline V gene (reference sequence). Trimming left V 0 bases short and J 4 bases short, with 15 bases between. This CDR3 region has 17 residues. The CDR3 loop is CASSYSTGPLFTGELFF. The CDR3 DNA sequence: TGTGCCAGCAGTTACTCGACGGGGCCCCTGTTCACCGGGGAGCTGTTTTTT.

This clonotype is judged medium-sized. This chain joins TRBV20-1 and TRBJ2-5; 11 bases map to TRBD2. The CDR3 runs to 15 residues. The ends lost 1 base at V and 4 bases at J; junction bases unmatched: 5. Germline V lookup: CDR1 DFQATT, CDR2 SNEGSKA (reference sequence). The CDR3 here is CSARGSSGGRETQYF. The CDR3 coding sequence is TGCAGTGCTAGAGGTTCTAGCGGGGGGCGAGAGACCCAGTACTTC.

This clonotype is categorized as medium-sized. The chain is built from TRBV24-1 and TRBJ2-3; 9 nucleotides agree with TRBD2. V shed 9 bases and J 6 bases; nucleotides not matched to a gene: 12. CDR1 KGHDR and CDR2 SFDVKD come from the germline V gene. The CDR3 extends over 15 amino acids. CDR3 in DNA: TGTGCCACCGCCTCGGCTAGCGGGGACGGGGATACGCAGTATTTT. Translation: CATASASGDGDTQYF.